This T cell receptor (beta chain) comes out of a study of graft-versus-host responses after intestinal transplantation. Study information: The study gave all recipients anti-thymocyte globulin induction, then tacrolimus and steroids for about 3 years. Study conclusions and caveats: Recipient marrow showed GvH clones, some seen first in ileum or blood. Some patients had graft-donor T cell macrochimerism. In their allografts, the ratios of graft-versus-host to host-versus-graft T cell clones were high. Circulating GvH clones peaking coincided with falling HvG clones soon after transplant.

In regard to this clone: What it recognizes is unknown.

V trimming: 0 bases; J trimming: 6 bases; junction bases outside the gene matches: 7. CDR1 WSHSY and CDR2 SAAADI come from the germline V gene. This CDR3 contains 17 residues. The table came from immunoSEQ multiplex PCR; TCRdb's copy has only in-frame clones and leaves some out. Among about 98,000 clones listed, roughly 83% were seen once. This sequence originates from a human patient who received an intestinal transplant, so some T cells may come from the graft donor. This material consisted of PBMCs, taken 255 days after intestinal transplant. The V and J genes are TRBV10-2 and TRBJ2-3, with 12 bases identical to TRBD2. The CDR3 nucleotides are TGCGCCAGCAGTGAGTCGAGACTAGCGGGGGCGAGGGATACGCAGTATTTT. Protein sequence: CASSESRLAGARDTQYF.